Each of the 27 T cell receptor beta chains below was sequenced from the same sample in a study of T cells in Graves' hyperthyroidism and ophthalmopathy. Amplified regions were TCR beta CDR3 sequences from RNA transcripts. RT-PCR in the first round (using the HTBI primer set) targeted the TCR CDR3. One entry per CDR3 protein, called by TCRdb with MiXCR from the multiplex PCR reads. Among about 350,000 distinct CDR3 sequences listed, roughly 14% were seen once. Sequenced material: blood. The receptor source for this set is a woman between 25 and 40 years old with Graves' hyperthyroidism.

This clonotype was counted ten times or more. CDR3 DNA sequence: TGTGCCAGCAGTAGGACAGGGGAGAGGGCTTTCTTT. Protein sequence: CASSRTGERAFF. The V and J genes are TRBV2 and TRBJ1-1; 9 bases agree with TRBD1. This CDR3 has 12 residues. The germline gives CDR1 SNHLY, CDR2 FYNNEI. With V trimmed by 5 bases and J by 11 bases, 6 bases remained unmatched.

This clonotype was seen at least ten times. The chain links TRBV20-1 to TRBJ2-3; D is undetermined. Germline V gene lookup returns CDR1 DFQATT and CDR2 SNEGSKA (reference sequence). V was pared by 7 bases and J by 5 bases, with 13 bases between. CDR3 size: 12 residues. In nucleotides, the CDR3 is TGCAGTGGACGCCTCGGCCAAGATACGCAGTATTTT. This sequence encodes CSGRLGQDTQYF.

This rearrangement joins TRBV4-1 to TRBJ2-7; 9 nucleotides match TRBD1. CDR1 MGHRA and CDR2 YSYEKL come from the germline V gene. This CDR3 spans 17 amino acids. The V and J ends lost 4 bases and 2 bases, in that order; junction bases with no gene match: 12. The chain's CDR3 is CASSPHEGGQGTYEQYF. The CDR3 DNA reads as TGCGCCAGCAGCCCCCATGAGGGTGGACAGGGGACCTACGAGCAGTACTTC.

This clonotype was counted only a few times. DNA of the CDR3: TGCAGTGCTAAAAGACTAGCGGGTTGGTACAATGAGCAGTTCTTC. Translated, it gives CSAKRLAGWYNEQFF. This chain joins TRBV20-1 and TRBJ2-1; the match to TRBD2 covers 10 bases. The CDR3 length is 15 residues. Germline V gene data show CDR1 as DFQATT and CDR2 as SNEGSKA (reference sequence). Unmatched junction bases numbered 7, after V lost 4 bases and J lost 4 bases.

This clonotype was observed a few times. This chain uses TRBV27 with TRBJ1-2, with 7 bases lining up with TRBD1. This CDR3 has 13 amino acids. J was trimmed by 3 bases and V by 6 bases; bases with no gene match: 4. Germline CDR1 MNHEY, CDR2 SMNVEV (reference sequence). Here the CDR3 reads CASRQGTHYGYTF. The CDR3 DNA is TGTGCCAGCAGACAGGGGACCCACTATGGCTACACCTTC.

J is TRBJ1-2 and V is TRBV9, with D unclear. The CDR3 length is 15 residues. V lost 3 bases and J lost 0, with 12 bases in between. CDR1 and CDR2 from the germline V gene are SGDLS and YYNGEE. Written as DNA, the CDR3 is TGTGCCAGCAGCGCTTCGAAGGGAGCTAACTATGGCTACACCTTC. This encodes CASSASKGANYGYTF.

The J gene is TRBJ2-5, the V gene TRBV27; TRBD2 aligns across 10 bases. Unmatched junction bases numbered 9, after V lost 5 bases and J lost 12 bases. CDR1 and CDR2 (germline): MNHEY, SMNVEV (reference sequence). The CDR3 is made up of 13 amino acids. The CDR3 is CASSDSGRPIKYF. In DNA, the CDR3 is TGTGCCAGCAGTGATAGCGGGAGGCCTATAAAGTACTTC.

This clonotype was picked up many times. The V gene is TRBV18, the J gene TRBJ1-1; 9 bases map to TRBD1. The trim removed 3 bases at V and 3 bases at J, leaving 2 bases unmatched. The CDR3 has 14 amino acids. The germline CDR1 and CDR2 sequences are KGHSH and LQKENI. The CDR3 is CASSPRQGDTEAFF. CDR3 in DNA: TGTGCCAGCTCACCCCGACAGGGGGACACTGAAGCTTTCTTT.

This clonotype was detected many times. In DNA form, the CDR3 reads TGTGCCAGCAGGAATAGCGGGAGGGGATCGGGGGATACGCAGTATTTT. Translation: CASRNSGRGSGDTQYF. The chain uses TRBV2 and TRBJ2-3; 11 bases are a match to TRBD2. The CDR3 totals 16 residues. Looked up from germline, CDR1 is SNHLY and CDR2 is FYNNEI. V was clipped by 6 bases and J by 6 bases; unmatched bases: 11.

The sample holds a few counts of this clonotype. This chain links TRBV24-1 with TRBJ1-2; TRBD1 matches 7 bases. The CDR3 sequence is 16 residues long. After removal of 12 bases from V and 8 bases from J, the junction contained 23 bases not matched to a gene. CDR1 KGHDR and CDR2 SFDVKD come from the germline V gene. CDR3 loop: CAVHPRSGTAGEGYTF. The DNA of the CDR3 is TGTGCCGTCCACCCTAGATCCGGGACAGCCGGTGAAGGCTACACCTTC.

This clonotype was observed a handful of times. V is TRBV9 and J is TRBJ2-7; D may be TRBD1 (5 bases). The germline V gene has CDR1 SGDLS and CDR2 YYNGEE. V lost 4 bases and J lost 7, with 18 bases in between. This CDR3 contains 14 residues. CDR3 sequence (DNA): TGTGCCAGCAGCCCTCAGGGAATCCCGTCAGAGCAGTACTTC. This sequence encodes CASSPQGIPSEQYF. Full variable domain (missing parts from reference TRBV9 and TRBJ2-7): DSGVTQTPKHLITATGQRVTLRCSPRSGDLSVYWYQQSLDQGLQFLIQYYNGEERAKGNILERFSAQQFPDLHSELNLSSLELGDSALYFCASSPQGIPSEQYFGPGTRLTVT.

This clonotype has more than one count but fewer than ten. V is TRBV6-1 and J is TRBJ2-7; 7 nucleotides align to TRBD2. This CDR3 has 14 amino acids. The junction had 10 bases not matched to a gene; V was cut back by 7 bases and J by 4 bases. Germline CDR1 is MNHNS and CDR2 is SASEGT. CDR3 loop: CASTDAGVSYEQYF. CDR3 coding DNA: TGTGCCAGCACCGATGCGGGAGTCTCTTACGAGCAGTACTTC.

This clonotype was detected many times. The chain employs TRBV28 and TRBJ2-7; a weak D match, TRBD2 (6 bases). This CDR3 spans 15 amino acids. The germline V and J ends were trimmed by 5 bases and 2 bases, with 16 bases remaining between them. Germline-derived CDR1 and CDR2 are MDHEN and SYDVKM. CDR3 loop: CASSTWDSMAYEQYF. The CDR3 DNA is TGTGCCAGCAGTACGTGGGACTCCATGGCCTACGAGCAGTACTTC.

Note on this clonotype: It may be a read error: a sequence one base away is much more abundant. The chain employs TRBV12-3 or TRBV12-4 and TRBJ2-1; 11 bases match TRBD2. The CDR3 runs 15 residues. With 7 bases clipped from V and 9 bases from J, the junction kept 11 bases outside the gene matches. The CDR3 DNA follows: TGTGCCAGCACCACAAGTAGCGGGAGGGCCACTGAGCAGTTCTTC. Translated, it gives CASTTSSGRATEQFF.

The chain carries TRBV6-1 and TRBJ2-4, with a tentative D call TRBD1 (6 bases). Trimming removed 6 bases at V and 2 bases at J, with 11 bases between. The CDR3 is 14 amino acids. Germline CDR1 is MNHNS and CDR2 is SASEGT. The CDR3 protein is CASSSDRSKNIQYF. The CDR3 DNA reads TGTGCCAGCAGCTCTGACAGGTCCAAAAACATTCAGTACTTC.

This chain uses TRBV11-2 with TRBJ2-1; possibly TRBD2 for D (7 bases). This CDR3 is built from 17 residues. V lost 1 base and J lost 5, with 18 bases in between. Germline V gives CDR1 SGHAT, CDR2 FQNNGV. The CDR3 reads CASSLVRRGQGDNEQFF. The CDR3 DNA is TGTGCCAGCAGCTTAGTCCGGCGGGGGCAAGGGGACAATGAGCAGTTCTTC.

The V gene is TRBV11-3, the J gene TRBJ2-3, with D unresolved. The germline gives CDR1 SGHNT, CDR2 YENEEA. V lost 0 bases to trimming and J lost 2 bases, with 15 bases between them. The CDR3 is made up of 17 amino acids. CDR3 coding DNA: TGTGCCAGCAGCTTAGAGGTTGTCACGGGCGTCACAGATACGCAGTATTTT. This codes for CASSLEVVTGVTDTQYF.

This clonotype was detected many times. This chain connects TRBV20-1 to TRBJ2-1; the match to TRBD1 covers 7 bases. CDR3 length: 13 residues. With V trimmed by 6 bases and J by 5 bases, 7 bases remained unmatched. Per the germline V gene, CDR1 is DFQATT and CDR2 is SNEGSKA (reference sequence). The CDR3 nucleotides are TGCAGTGCACCGGGACAGAGGGACAATGAGCAGTTCTTC. This gives the protein CSAPGQRDNEQFF.

This clonotype was observed at least ten times. V is TRBV20-1 and J is TRBJ2-3; possibly TRBD2 for D (6 bases). V dropped 4 bases and J dropped 2 bases, with 25 bases sitting between them. This CDR3 region has 18 residues. Germline V lookup: CDR1 DFQATT, CDR2 SNEGSKA (reference sequence). CDR3 nucleotide sequence: TGCAGTGCTACCACGCCGGGACTGTTCATTCACTTCACAGATACGCAGTATTTT. Its translation: CSATTPGLFIHFTDTQYF.

This clonotype has ten or more counts. The chain recombines TRBV7-9 with TRBJ2-5; 7 positions match TRBD1. Trimming cost V 5 bases and J 5 bases; bases outside gene matches: 14. Germline CDR1 SEHNR, CDR2 FQNEAQ (reference sequence). The CDR3 contains 16 residues. CDR3 sequence: CASSLGTVNTGETQYF. CDR3 nucleotides: TGTGCCAGCAGCCTAGGGACAGTCAACACCGGGGAGACCCAGTACTTC.

A word on this clonotype: One end of the junction fails to match germline, which may point to a read error. The chain employs TRBV7-7 and TRBJ2-7; 8 bases line up with TRBD2. CDR1 and CDR2 from the germline V gene are SSHAT and FNYEAQ (reference sequence). This CDR3 has 15 amino acids. CDR3 amino acids: CASSLGPGGRDEQYF. CDR3 coding DNA: TGTGCTAGCAGCTTAGGACCGGGAGGGAGGGACGAGCAGTACTTC.

In its sample, this clonotype was seen many times. The chain recombines TRBV12-3 or TRBV12-4 with TRBJ2-6; the match to TRBD2 covers 14 bases. Trimming at V came to 7 bases and at J to 0 bases, leaving 11 bases not matched to a gene. The CDR3 extends over 20 amino acids. CDR3 DNA sequence: TGTGCCAGCAATATCTGGACTAGCGGGAGGCCCCTCTCTGGGGCCAACGTCCTGACTTTC. Residues: CASNIWTSGRPLSGANVLTF.

Remarks on this clonotype: With a much larger clone just one base away, this may be a read error. The chain's CDR3 is CASIWSLVSMNTGAFF. The CDR3 DNA follows: TGTGCCAGCATTTGGAGTCTCGTTTCGATGAACACTGGAGCTTTCTTT. V usage is TRBV2 and J usage is TRBJ1-1; D gene uncertain. The length of the CDR3 is 16 residues. Germline CDR1 and CDR2: SNHLY and FYNNEI.

A few counts support this clonotype. The chain recombines TRBV28 with TRBJ2-6, with 7 bases aligning to TRBD2. The germline V gene has CDR1 MDHEN and CDR2 SYDVKM. The CDR3 has 14 amino acids. The J segment lost 10 bases and the V segment lost 6 bases, leaving 9 bases of the junction unmatched. The DNA of the CDR3 is TGTGCCAGCAGCCAATTCGGGGGGTCGAACGTCCTGACTTTC. The encoded protein is CASSQFGGSNVLTF. Full variable domain (rest looked up from reference TRBV28 and TRBJ2-6): DVKVTQSSRYLVKRTGEKVFLECVQDMDHENMFWYRQDPGLGLRLIYFSYDVKMKEKGDIPEGYSVSREKKERFSLILESASTNQTSMYLCASSQFGGSNVLTFGAGSRLTVL.

This chain uses TRBV28 with TRBJ2-2, with 7 bases lining up with TRBD1. The CDR3 loop spans 16 amino acids. J gave up 3 bases and V 6 bases, and 10 bases lay outside the gene matches. Germline-derived CDR1 and CDR2 are MDHEN and SYDVKM. CDR3: CASSPTGTVDTGELFF. The CDR3 region has the DNA TGTGCCAGCAGCCCTACCGGGACAGTAGACACCGGGGAGCTGTTTTTT.

This clonotype was seen ten or more times. V is TRBV11-2 and J is TRBJ2-1, with TRBD1 as a possible D gene (5 bases). Germline V CDR1 and CDR2: SGHAT, FQNNGV. This CDR3 spans 15 amino acids. Trimming took off 1 base at V and 1 base at J, with 8 bases between the two ends. In DNA form, the CDR3 reads TGTGCCAGCAGCTTAGTAGCAGGGTCCTACAATGAGCAGTTCTTC. As protein: CASSLVAGSYNEQFF.

The sample holds a few counts of this clonotype. The chain joins TRBV19 to TRBJ2-1; D perhaps matches TRBD2 (5 bases). The V and J ends lost 9 bases and 7 bases respectively, with 16 bases between them. This CDR3 has 13 residues. Per the germline V gene, CDR1 is LNHDA and CDR2 is SQIVND (reference sequence). The CDR3 here is CARPRVRDNEQFF. In DNA form, the CDR3 reads TGTGCCAGGCCCCGGGTCCGGGATAATGAGCAGTTCTTC.